This TCR beta chain emerged from a study of blood T cell repertoires in COVID-19. Background on the study: The United States, Italy and Spain supplied acute and convalescent COVID-19 samples. T cells, B-cell-depleted T cells, or PBMCs supplied cDNA or gDNA.

In the authors' workflow: Estimated nucleated cell counts came from reference gene primer amplification. TCRdb keeps only in-frame clones here, not all; method: immunoSEQ multiplex PCR. Clonal size and the V and J genes are those of that table, whereas D and trimming came from the DNA. The table lists fewer than 150,000 clones, approximately 78% of them singletons. This CDR3 has 13 amino acids. Germline V gene sequence: CDR1 SEHNR, CDR2 FQNEAQ (reference sequence). Regarding this clone: At one of its ends the junction is not consistent with the germline gene, which may arise from a read error.

This TCR derives from an elderly woman with acute or convalescent COVID-19. The rearrangement uses TRBV7-9 and TRBJ2-7; D not resolved. The sequenced sample was peripheral blood. CDR3: CASSMTATYEQCF. The CDR3 bases are TGTGCCAGCAGCATGACTGCTACCTACGAGCAGTGCTTC.